A single sample gave rise to the 17 T cell receptor beta chains below, sequenced in a study of cytomegalovirus exposure and HLA in healthy donors. The PCR made use of 60 Vbeta and 13 Jbeta primers. The table came from immunoSEQ multiplex PCR; TCRdb's copy has only in-frame clones and leaves some out. The profile shows fewer than 45,000 clones, 60% to 75% of them singletons. The sample was PBMCs. The receptors shown here come from a man aged 40-49 years in good health and CMV-seronegative.

This clone was observed a handful of times. J is TRBJ1-2 and V is TRBV6-1; 7 positions match TRBD1. V lost 9 bases and J lost 6; bases outside the gene matches: 13. Per the germline V gene, CDR1 is MNHNS and CDR2 is SASEGT. The CDR3 has 14 residues. The CDR3 DNA sequence: TGTGCCAGTCTACCGGGACAGAAAATACATGGCTACACCTTC. Protein: CASLPGQKIHGYTF.

This chain connects TRBV14 to TRBJ2-7; TRBD1 might be the D (6 bases). CDR3 length equals 17 residues. CDR1 is SGHDN and CDR2 is FVKESK in the germline V gene. Trimming took 4 bases from V and 1 from J, leaving 20 bases between them. The CDR3: CASSRLSDSPFSYEQYF. CDR3 DNA: TGTGCCAGCAGCCGCCTCTCGGACAGCCCTTTTTCCTACGAGCAGTACTTC.

V gene TRBV10-3 combines with J gene TRBJ2-1, with D unresolved. Trimming cost V 6 bases and J 6 bases, with 9 bases left between them. Germline V gene data show CDR1 as ENHRY and CDR2 as SYGVKD. There are 12 residues in the CDR3. The CDR3 protein is CAISNIVNEQFF. CDR3 in DNA: TGTGCCATCAGCAATATAGTCAATGAGCAGTTCTTC.

The gene calls are TRBV7-2 and TRBJ2-2; 7 bases align to TRBD1. CDR1 is SGHTA and CDR2 is FQGNSA in the germline V gene. Trimming cost V 2 bases and J 7 bases; bases outside gene matches: 4. This CDR3 spans 14 amino acids. The CDR3 region is CASSLRGGHGELFF. The CDR3 region has the DNA TGTGCCAGCAGCTTACGAGGGGGCCACGGGGAGCTGTTTTTT.

The CDR3 nucleotides are TGTGCCAGCAGTCCAGAGACAGGGGAGGACTACGAGCAGTACTTC. Residues: CASSPETGEDYEQYF. V usage is TRBV6-9 and J usage is TRBJ2-7; 8 nucleotides align to TRBD1. The germline gives CDR1 MNHGY, CDR2 SVAAGI. The CDR3 contains 15 residues. With V trimmed by 5 bases and J by 3 bases, 9 bases remained unmatched.

J is TRBJ1-6 and V is TRBV14, with D perhaps TRBD1 (6 bases). The CDR3 has 15 residues. Germline CDR1 SGHDN, CDR2 FVKESK. Trimming left V 2 bases short and J 8 bases short, with 13 bases between. CDR3 loop: CASSQSIQGDSPLHF. The CDR3 coding sequence is TGTGCCAGCAGCCAATCGATACAGGGAGATTCACCCCTCCACTTT.

This chain uses TRBV7-9 with TRBJ1-6, with D tentatively TRBD1 (5 bases). Germline CDR1 reads SEHNR; CDR2 reads FQNEAQ (reference sequence). The ends were cut back, 6 bases at V and 9 bases at J, with 9 bases in the middle. The CDR3 length is 12 residues. This CDR3 is CASSGAGSPLHF. For the CDR3, the DNA is TGTGCCAGCAGTGGGGCAGGTTCACCCCTCCACTTT.

V is TRBV28 and J is TRBJ2-6, with D uncertain. CDR3 length: 13 amino acids. V lost 6 bases and J lost 4, with 7 bases in between. CDR1 and CDR2 from the germline V gene are MDHEN and SYDVKM. The CDR3 sequence: CASSPPGANVLTF. As DNA, the CDR3 is TGTGCCAGCAGCCCTCCCGGGGCCAACGTCCTGACTTTC.

The chain is built from TRBV27 and TRBJ1-6; tentatively, D is TRBD1 (5 bases). The CDR3 contains 15 residues. Between the trimmed V and J ends, which lost 2 bases and 1 base, there was a span of 6 bases. Per germline, CDR1 MNHEY and CDR2 SMNVEV (reference sequence). For the CDR3, the DNA is TGTGCCAGCAGTTTACAGGGATCCTATAATTCACCCCTCCACTTT. It yields the protein CASSLQGSYNSPLHF.

The chain recombines TRBV11-1 with TRBJ1-6, with a weak D call TRBD1 (6 bases). Trimming pared 6 bases from V and 0 bases from J, leaving 12 bases between. Germline assignment: CDR1 SGHAT and CDR2 FQDESV (reference sequence). The CDR3 runs to 16 residues. CDR3 in amino acids: CASRQQGGSYNSPLHF. The CDR3 nucleotides are TGTGCCAGCAGGCAGCAAGGGGGCTCCTATAATTCACCCCTCCACTTT.

The CDR3 here is CASSFRDSYNSPLHF. The DNA of the CDR3 is TGTGCCAGCAGCTTCCGGGACAGCTATAATTCACCCCTCCACTTT. The V gene is TRBV25-1, the J gene TRBJ1-6; 7 bases agree with TRBD1. CDR1 and CDR2 (germline): MGHDK, SYGVNS. V was clipped by 6 bases and J by 3 bases; unmatched bases: 5. The CDR3 has 15 amino acids.

The chain is built from TRBV7-9 and TRBJ1-6; 8 bases fit TRBD1. Germline V gene data show CDR1 as SEHNR and CDR2 as FQNEAQ (reference sequence). The CDR3 spans 14 residues. J lost 8 bases, V lost 0 bases, and 0 bases had no gene match. As DNA, the CDR3 is TGTGCCAGCAGCTTAGCGACAGGGGATTCACCCCTCCACTTT. Its protein is CASSLATGDSPLHF.

This rearrangement joins TRBV5-1 to TRBJ2-3, with D uncertain. The CDR3 is 12 residues long. The V end was cut by 0 bases, the J end by 6 bases, with 5 bases between. Germline V gives CDR1 SGHRS, CDR2 YFSETQ. CDR3 sequence reads: CASSLESDTQYF. In DNA form, the CDR3 reads TGCGCCAGCAGCTTGGAGAGTGATACGCAGTATTTT.

This clone was picked up one time. V is TRBV6-5 and J is TRBJ1-1; 8 nucleotides line up with TRBD1. The germline CDR1 and CDR2 sequences are MNHEY and SVGAGI. Unmatched junction bases numbered 6, after V lost 7 bases and J lost 2 bases. This CDR3 is built from 14 residues. The CDR3 nucleotides read TGTGCCAGCACCCCGGACAGGGATAACACTGAAGCTTTCTTT. Translation: CASTPDRDNTEAFF.

The J gene is TRBJ2-3, the V gene TRBV30; D perhaps matches TRBD2 (6 bases). Germline V gene data show CDR1 as GTSNPN and CDR2 as SVGIG (reference sequence). The ends were cut back, 3 bases at V and 1 base at J, with 8 bases in the middle. The CDR3 sequence is 13 residues long. The CDR3 DNA sequence: TGTGCCTGGAGGGGAGGAGGCACAGATACGCAGTATTTT. Protein: CAWRGGGTDTQYF.

This clone showed up just a few times. The chain uses TRBV19 and TRBJ1-5; 7 positions agree with TRBD1. This CDR3 has 15 residues. From germline, CDR1 is LNHDA and CDR2 SQIVND (reference sequence). V lost 8 bases and J lost 1; bases outside the gene matches: 8. CDR3 in amino acids: CASDPGQTSNQPQHF. CDR3 DNA sequence: TGTGCCAGTGATCCGGGACAGACGAGCAATCAGCCCCAGCATTTT.

This clone is labeled as medium-sized. The chain links TRBV6-4 to TRBJ2-3, with 11 bases lining up with TRBD2. Losses at the gene ends were 0 bases for V and 2 bases for J; bases not matched to a gene: 1. The CDR3 loop spans 16 amino acids. Looked up from germline, CDR1 is MRHNA and CDR2 is SNTAGT. In DNA, the CDR3 is TGTGCCAGCAGTGACTCTAGCGGGGGGGCCACAGATACGCAGTATTTT. Translated, it gives CASSDSSGGATDTQYF.